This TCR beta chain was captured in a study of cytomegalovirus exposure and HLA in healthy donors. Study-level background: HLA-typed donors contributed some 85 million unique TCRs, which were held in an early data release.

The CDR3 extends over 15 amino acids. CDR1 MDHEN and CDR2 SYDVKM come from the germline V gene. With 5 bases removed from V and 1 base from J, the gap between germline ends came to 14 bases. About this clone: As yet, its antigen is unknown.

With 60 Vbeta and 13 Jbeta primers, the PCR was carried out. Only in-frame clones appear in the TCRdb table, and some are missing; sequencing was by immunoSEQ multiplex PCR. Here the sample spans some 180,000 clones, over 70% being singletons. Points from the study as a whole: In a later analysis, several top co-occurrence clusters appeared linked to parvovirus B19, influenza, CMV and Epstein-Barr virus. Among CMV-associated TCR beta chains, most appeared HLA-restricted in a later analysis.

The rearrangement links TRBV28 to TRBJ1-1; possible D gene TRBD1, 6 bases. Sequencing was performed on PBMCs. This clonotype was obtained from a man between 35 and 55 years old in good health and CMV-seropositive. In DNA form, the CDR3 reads TGTGCCAGCAGTCCGCGGACAGCCTGGAACACTGAAGCTTTCTTT. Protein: CASSPRTAWNTEAFF.